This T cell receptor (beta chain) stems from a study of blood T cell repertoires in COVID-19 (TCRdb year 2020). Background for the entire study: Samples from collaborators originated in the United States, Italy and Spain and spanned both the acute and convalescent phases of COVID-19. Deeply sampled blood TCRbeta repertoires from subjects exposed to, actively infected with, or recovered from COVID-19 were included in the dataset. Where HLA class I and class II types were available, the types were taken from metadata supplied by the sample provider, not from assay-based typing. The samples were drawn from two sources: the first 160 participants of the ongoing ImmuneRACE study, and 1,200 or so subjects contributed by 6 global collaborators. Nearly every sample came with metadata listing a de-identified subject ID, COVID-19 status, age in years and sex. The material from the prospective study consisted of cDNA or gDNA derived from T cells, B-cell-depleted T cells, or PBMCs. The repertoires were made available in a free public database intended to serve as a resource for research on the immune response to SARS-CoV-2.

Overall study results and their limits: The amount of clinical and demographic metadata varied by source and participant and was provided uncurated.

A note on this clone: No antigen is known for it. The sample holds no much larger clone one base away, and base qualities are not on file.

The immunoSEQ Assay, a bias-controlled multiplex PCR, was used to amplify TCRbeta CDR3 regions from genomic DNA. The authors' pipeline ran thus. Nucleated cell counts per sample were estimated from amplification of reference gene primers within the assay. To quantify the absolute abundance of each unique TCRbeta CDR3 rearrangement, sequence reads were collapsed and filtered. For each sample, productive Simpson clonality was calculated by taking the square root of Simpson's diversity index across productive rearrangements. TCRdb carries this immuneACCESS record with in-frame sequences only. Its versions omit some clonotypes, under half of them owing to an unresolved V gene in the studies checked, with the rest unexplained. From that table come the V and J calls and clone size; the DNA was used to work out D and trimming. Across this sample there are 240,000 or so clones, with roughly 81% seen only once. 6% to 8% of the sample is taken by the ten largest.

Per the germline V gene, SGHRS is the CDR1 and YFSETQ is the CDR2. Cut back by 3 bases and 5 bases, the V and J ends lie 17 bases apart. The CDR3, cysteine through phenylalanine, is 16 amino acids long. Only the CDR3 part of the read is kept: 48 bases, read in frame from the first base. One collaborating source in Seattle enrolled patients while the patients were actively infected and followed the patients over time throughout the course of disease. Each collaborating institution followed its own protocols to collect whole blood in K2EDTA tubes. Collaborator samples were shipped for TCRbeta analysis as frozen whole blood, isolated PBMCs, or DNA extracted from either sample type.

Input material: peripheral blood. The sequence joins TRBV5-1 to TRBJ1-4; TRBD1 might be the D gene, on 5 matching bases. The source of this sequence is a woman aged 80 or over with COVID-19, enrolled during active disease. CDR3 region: CASSYYSQASNEKLFF. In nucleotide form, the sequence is TGCGCCAGCAGCTACTACTCACAGGCTTCGAATGAAAAACTGTTTTTT.